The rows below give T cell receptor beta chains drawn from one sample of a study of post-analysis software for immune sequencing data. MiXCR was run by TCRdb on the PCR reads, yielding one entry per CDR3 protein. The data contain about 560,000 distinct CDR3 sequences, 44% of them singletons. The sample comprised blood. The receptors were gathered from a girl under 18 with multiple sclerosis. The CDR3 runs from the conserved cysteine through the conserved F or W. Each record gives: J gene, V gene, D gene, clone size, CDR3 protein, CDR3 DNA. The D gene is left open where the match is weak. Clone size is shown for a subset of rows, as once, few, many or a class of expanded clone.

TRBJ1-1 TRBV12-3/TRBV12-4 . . CASSPRRGAVDTEAFF TGTGCCAGCAGCCCCAGACGGGGAGCCGTGGACACTGAAGCTTTCTTT
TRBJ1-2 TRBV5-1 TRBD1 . CASSTQGEYGYTF TGCGCCAGCAGCACTCAGGGGGAATATGGCTACACCTTC
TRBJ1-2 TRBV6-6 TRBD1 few CASSYIGQGTGGYTF TGTGCCAGCAGTTACATAGGACAGGGGACGGGTGGCTACACCTTC
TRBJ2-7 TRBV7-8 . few CASRLDEVLREQYF TGTGCCAGCAGGTTGGATGAGGTTTTGAGAGAGCAGTACTTC
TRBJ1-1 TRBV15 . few CATSSSGSTEAFF TGTGCCACCAGCAGTTCAGGGAGTACTGAAGCTTTCTTT
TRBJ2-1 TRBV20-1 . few CSASVSSYNEQFF TGCAGTGCTAGCGTTAGCTCCTACAATGAGCAGTTCTTC
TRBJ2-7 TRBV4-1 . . CASSHVTESYEQYF TGCGCCAGCAGCCACGTGACGGAATCCTACGAGCAGTACTTC
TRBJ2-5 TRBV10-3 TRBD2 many CATSRLAGELETQYF TGTGCCACCTCAAGACTAGCGGGGGAGTTAGAGACCCAGTACTTC
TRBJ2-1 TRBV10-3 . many CAISPDGSSYNEQFF TGTGCCATCAGCCCGGACGGGAGCTCCTACAATGAGCAGTTCTTC
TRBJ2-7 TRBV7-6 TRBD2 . CASSDLAGGPSDYEQYF TGTGCCAGCAGCGATCTAGCGGGAGGGCCTAGTGACTACGAGCAGTACTTC
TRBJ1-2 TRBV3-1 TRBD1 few CASSQALTGDYGYTF TGTGCCAGCAGCCAAGCCCTGACAGGGGACTATGGCTACACCTTC
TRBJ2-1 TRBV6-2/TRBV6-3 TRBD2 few CASSYTRRLAGPSYNEQFF TGTGCCAGCAGTTACACGCGGAGACTAGCGGGACCCTCCTACAATGAGCAGTTCTTC
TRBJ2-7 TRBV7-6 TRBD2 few CASSLAAGGPYEQYF TGTGCCAGCAGCTTAGCGGCGGGAGGTCCCTACGAGCAGTACTTC
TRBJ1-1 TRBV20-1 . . CSAVRAEAFF TGCAGTGCCGTGAGGGCTGAAGCTTTCTTT
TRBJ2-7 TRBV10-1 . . CASSEASSYEQYF TGCGCCAGCAGTGAGGCCAGTTCCTACGAGCAGTACTTC
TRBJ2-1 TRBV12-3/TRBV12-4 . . CASSPTRQRRDEQFF TGTGCCAGCAGTCCCACTAGACAGAGGAGGGATGAGCAGTTCTTC
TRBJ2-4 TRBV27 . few CASSGQGLAKNIQYF TGTGCCAGCAGTGGTCAGGGATTAGCCAAAAACATTCAGTACTTC
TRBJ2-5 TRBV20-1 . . CSAYGEGSQGTQYF TGCAGTGCTTATGGGGAAGGAAGTCAGGGGACCCAGTACTTC
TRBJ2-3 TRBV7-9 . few CASSLGAGDTQYF TGTGCCAGCAGCTTAGGAGCGGGAGATACGCAGTATTTT
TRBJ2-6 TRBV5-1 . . CASSLATTNDVRTF TGCGCCAGCAGCCTGGCCACGACGAACGACGTCCGGACTTTC
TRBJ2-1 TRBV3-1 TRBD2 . CASSRLAGNEQFF TGTGCCAGCAGCCGCCTAGCGGGAAATGAGCAGTTCTTC
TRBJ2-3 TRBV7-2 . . CASTSDAGGGDTQYF TGTGCCAGCACCTCCGACGCCGGGGGTGGAGATACGCAGTATTTT
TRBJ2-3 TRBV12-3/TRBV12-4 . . CASRGGAQDTQYF TGTGCCAGCAGAGGGGGGGCGCAAGATACGCAGTATTTT
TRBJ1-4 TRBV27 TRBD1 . CASSYGTASEKLFF TGTGCCAGCAGTTACGGGACAGCTAGTGAAAAACTGTTTTTT
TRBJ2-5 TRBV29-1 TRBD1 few CSVVRTGRRETQYF TGCAGCGTTGTGAGGACAGGGCGGAGGGAGACCCAGTACTTC
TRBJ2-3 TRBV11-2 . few CASSLGTISTDTQYF TGTGCCAGCAGCTTAGGGACTATTAGCACAGATACGCAGTATTTT
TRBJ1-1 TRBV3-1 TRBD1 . CASRGQGRNTEAFF TGTGCCAGCAGGGGACAGGGGCGAAACACTGAAGCTTTCTTT
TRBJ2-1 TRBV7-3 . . CASSAGQTDEQFF TGTGCCAGCAGCGCCGGACAGACCGATGAGCAGTTCTTC
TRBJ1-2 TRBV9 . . CASSAQPPYGYTF TGTGCCAGCAGCGCCCAACCTCCATATGGCTACACCTTC
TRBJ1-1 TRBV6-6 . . CASTHGRNTEAFF TGTGCCAGCACCCACGGGCGGAACACTGAAGCTTTCTTT
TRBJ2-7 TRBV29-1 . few CSVERARPPYEQYF TGCAGCGTTGAACGGGCCAGGCCCCCCTACGAGCAGTACTTC
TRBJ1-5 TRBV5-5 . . CASSLRPDLRYSNQPQHF TGTGCCAGCAGCTTGAGGCCAGACCTCCGTTATAGCAATCAGCCCCAGCATTTT
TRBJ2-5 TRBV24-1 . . CATSDSLQETQYF TGTGCCACCAGTGATTCCCTGCAAGAGACCCAGTACTTC
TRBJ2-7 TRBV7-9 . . CASTPPGSSYEQYF TGTGCCAGCACCCCTCCGGGGAGCTCCTACGAGCAGTACTTC
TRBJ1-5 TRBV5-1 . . CASSLEGQSHQPQHF TGCGCCAGCAGCTTGGAGGGACAATCCCATCAGCCCCAGCATTTT
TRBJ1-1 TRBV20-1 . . CSAWRGVDTEAFF TGCAGTGCTTGGCGGGGGGTGGACACTGAAGCTTTCTTT
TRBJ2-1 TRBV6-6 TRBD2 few CASSSNGLAGDNEQFF TGTGCCAGCAGTTCGAACGGACTAGCGGGAGATAATGAGCAGTTCTTC
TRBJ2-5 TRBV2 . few CANPGPYQETQYF TGTGCCAACCCGGGACCTTACCAAGAGACCCAGTACTTC
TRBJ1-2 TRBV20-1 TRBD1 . CSASSTGTNYGYTF TGCAGTGCTAGCTCGACAGGGACCAACTATGGCTACACCTTC
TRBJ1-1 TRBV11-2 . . CASSLAITGSAGAEAFF TGTGCCAGCAGCTTAGCGATAACCGGGTCGGCGGGCGCTGAAGCTTTCTTT
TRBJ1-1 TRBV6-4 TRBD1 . CASSEWDRGRENTEAFF TGTGCCAGCAGTGAATGGGACAGGGGGCGAGAGAACACTGAAGCTTTCTTT
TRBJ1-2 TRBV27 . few CASSPTGPYGFTF TGTGCCAGCAGCCCGACCGGGCCCTATGGCTTCACCTTC
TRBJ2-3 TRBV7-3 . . CASSPQSGDAQYF TGTGCCAGCAGCCCGCAGTCGGGGGATGCGCAGTATTTT
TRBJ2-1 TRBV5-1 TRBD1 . CASTSGQGRYNEQFF TGCGCCAGCACCTCGGGACAGGGTCGCTACAATGAGCAGTTCTTC
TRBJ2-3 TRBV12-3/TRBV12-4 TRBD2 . CASLKGAGTSGTDTQYF TGTGCCAGCCTAAAAGGGGCCGGGACTAGCGGCACAGATACGCAGTATTTT
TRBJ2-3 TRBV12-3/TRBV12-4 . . CASSWRRVADTQYF TGTGCCAGCAGTTGGCGCAGGGTAGCAGATACGCAGTATTTT
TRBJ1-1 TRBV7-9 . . CASSLRTPMNTEAFF TGTGCCAGCAGCTTAAGAACACCTATGAACACTGAAGCTTTCTTT
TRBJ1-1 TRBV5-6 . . CASSLAGRSFMNTEAFF TGTGCCAGCAGCTTGGCTGGCAGATCTTTCATGAACACTGAAGCTTTCTTT
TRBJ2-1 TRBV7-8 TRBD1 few CASSLSGQGHNEQFF TGTGCCAGCAGCTTATCGGGACAGGGACACAATGAGCAGTTCTTC
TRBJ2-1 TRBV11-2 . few CASSPPVANEQFF TGTGCCAGCAGCCCCCCGGTGGCGAATGAGCAGTTCTTC
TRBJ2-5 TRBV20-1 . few CSARDNQETQYF TGCAGTGCTAGGGACAACCAAGAGACCCAGTACTTC
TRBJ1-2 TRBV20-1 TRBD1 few CSVMGQGARGYTF TGCAGCGTTATGGGACAGGGGGCGCGGGGCTACACCTTC
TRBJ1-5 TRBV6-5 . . CASSRRRSNQPQHF TGTGCCAGCAGCCGGCGCAGGAGCAATCAGCCCCAGCATTTT
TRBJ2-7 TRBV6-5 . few CASSHRVHYEQYF TGTGCCAGCAGTCACAGAGTACACTACGAGCAGTACTTC
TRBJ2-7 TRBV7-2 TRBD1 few CASSDPTRDRGHEQYF TGTGCCAGCAGCGACCCTACCCGGGACAGGGGCCACGAGCAGTACTTC
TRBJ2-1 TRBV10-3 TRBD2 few CAISAGLAGGQAYNEQFF TGTGCCATCAGTGCCGGACTAGCGGGGGGGCAGGCCTACAATGAGCAGTTCTTC
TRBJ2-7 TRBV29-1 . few CSVVAPEGSYEQYF TGCAGCGTTGTAGCCCCGGAGGGATCCTACGAGCAGTACTTC
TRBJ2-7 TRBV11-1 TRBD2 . CASSREDYEQYF TGTGCCAGCAGCCGGGAGGACTACGAGCAGTACTTC
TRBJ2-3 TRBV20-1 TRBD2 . CSARAAAGTSTDTQYF TGCAGTGCTAGAGCTGCAGCGGGAACCTCCACAGATACGCAGTATTTT